The clone carrying this TCR beta chain was counted many times. Its specificity is not known. These data originate in a study of human T cells and chemical hapten exposure. TCRdb re-derived calls from the RACE reads in MiXCR, one entry per CDR3 protein. This repertoire shows approximately 400,000 distinct CDR3 sequences, about 4.4% found once; its top ten account for under 3%. Findings of the study overall: Every donor had alopecia, and their immune response may therefore differ from healthy people's.

The sample's time point: patch test 1, 2 weeks after DPC sensitization. Sample treatment: therapeutic diphenylcyclopropenone sensitization with weekly scalp DPC. The sequences come from whole blood, collected in connection with sensitization to the hapten diphenylcyclopropenone (DPC). The TCR comes from a woman between 50 and 59 years old with alopecia areata. Some clones in this sample may be carry-over from other donors' samples.

In nucleotides, the CDR3 is TGTGCCATCACGGAAGGCTTCTCGACTGGGGCCAACGTCCTGACTTTC. Encoded protein: CAITEGFSTGANVLTF. The chain has TRBV10-3 and TRBJ2-6; D ambiguous. Germline assignment: CDR1 ENHRY and CDR2 SYGVKD. The CDR3 totals 16 residues. Deletions cut 7 bases from V and 2 bases from J, with 15 bases between.